Each of the 22 T cell receptor beta chains below was sequenced from the same sample in a study of T cells in Graves' hyperthyroidism and ophthalmopathy. Amplified regions were TCR beta CDR3 sequences from RNA transcripts. The study used the HTBI primer set for a first-round RT-PCR of the TCR CDR3. From the multiplex PCR reads, TCRdb called clonotypes with MiXCR, one entry per CDR3 protein. The table lists roughly 560,000 distinct CDR3 sequences, 14% to 15% of them singletons. The sample taken for sequencing was blood. The receptors stem from a woman aged 40 to 50 with Graves' ophthalmopathy.

The sample holds a few counts of this clonotype. The rearrangement links TRBV6-1 to TRBJ2-2; D possibly corresponds to TRBD1 (6 bases). The V gene lost 7 bases and the J gene lost 4 bases, with 13 bases spanning the gap. The CDR3 contains 14 residues. CDR1 and CDR2 from the germline V gene are MNHNS and SASEGT. The CDR3 nucleotides read TGTGCCAGCAAGAGCAGGGGCGGCACCGGGGAGCTGTTTTTT. It codes for CASKSRGGTGELFF.

This clonotype was counted many times. The chain uses TRBV6-1 and TRBJ1-6, with 9 nucleotides matching TRBD1. Trimming removed 5 bases from V and 6 bases from J; junction bases left unmatched: 8. Per the germline V gene, CDR1 is MNHNS and CDR2 is SASEGT. This CDR3 is built from 16 residues. The CDR3: CASSQGPGQGNSPLHF. The CDR3 coding sequence is TGTGCCAGCAGTCAAGGCCCGGGACAGGGTAATTCACCCCTCCACTTT.

This clonotype was observed many times. The genes are TRBV6-1 and TRBJ2-4; D possibly uses TRBD1 or TRBD2 (6 bases each). Germline V gives CDR1 MNHNS, CDR2 SASEGT. V lost 8 bases to trimming and J lost 8 bases, with 16 bases between them. This CDR3 region has 13 residues. The CDR3 reads CASRIGGPDIQYF. Here the CDR3 DNA reads TGTGCCAGCCGCATTGGGGGGCCGGACATTCAGTACTTC.

This rearrangement joins TRBV7-8 to TRBJ2-7, with 8 bases lining up with TRBD2. Germline V gene data show CDR1 as SGHVS and CDR2 as FQNEAQ. The CDR3 totals 16 residues. V was pared by 2 bases and J by 4 bases, with 10 bases of the junction left unmatched. The CDR3 region is CASSLLAGPTSYEQYF. DNA of the CDR3: TGTGCCAGCAGCTTATTAGCGGGACCTACCTCTTACGAGCAGTACTTC.

This clonotype has a handful of counts. The gene calls are TRBV6-2 or TRBV6-3 and TRBJ1-5; D unresolved. CDR3 length equals 15 residues. Trimming pared 0 bases from V and 0 bases from J, leaving 6 bases between. Per germline, CDR1 MNHEY and CDR2 SVGEGT. The CDR3 DNA reads TGTGCCAGCAGTTACTCGCAGAATAGCAATCAGCCCCAGCATTTT. Encoded protein: CASSYSQNSNQPQHF.

This clonotype was seen repeatedly, ten times or more. One end of the junction is discordant with germline, which a read error may explain. This sequence joins TRBV12-3 or TRBV12-4 and TRBJ2-7; either TRBD1 or TRBD2 may supply D (5 bases each). This CDR3 comprises 13 residues. CDR3 sequence (DNA): TGTGCCAGCAGTAAATACCGGGACCAACAGCGAGACTTC. Translation: CASSKYRDQQRDF.

This clonotype was recorded a few times. The chain is built from TRBV30 and TRBJ1-2; TRBD1 matches at 7 bases. Per germline, CDR1 GTSNPN and CDR2 SVGIG (reference sequence). The J segment lost 3 bases and the V segment lost 4 bases, leaving 5 bases of the junction unmatched. The CDR3 has 13 amino acids. CDR3 region: CAWTPGTDYGYTF. The CDR3 DNA is TGTGCCTGGACCCCCGGGACAGACTATGGCTACACCTTC.

This clonotype was observed at least ten times. This chain uses TRBV13 with TRBJ1-1, with D perhaps TRBD1 (5 bases). Germline loops: CDR1 PRHDT, CDR2 FYEKMQ (reference sequence). This CDR3 has 19 amino acids. V lost 2 bases and J 3 bases, leaving 25 bases between the germline ends. DNA of the CDR3: TGTGCCAGCAGCTTAACCCAGGGCTTAAGGGTCAGCCTGGACACTGAAGCTTTCTTT. This encodes CASSLTQGLRVSLDTEAFF.

The chain's CDR3 is CASSLVSGSPLHF. DNA of the CDR3: TGTGCCAGCAGTTTAGTGTCAGGTTCACCCCTCCACTTT. The chain carries TRBV12-3 or TRBV12-4 and TRBJ1-6, with unresolved D. The CDR3 totals 13 residues. V gave up 1 base and J gave up 9 bases, with 7 bases separating them.

This clonotype was seen more than once but under ten times. The chain is built from TRBV19 and TRBJ1-2; no firm D call. Germline lookup yields CDR1 LNHDA and CDR2 SQIVND (reference sequence). Between the trimmed V and J ends, which lost 7 bases and 3 bases, there was a span of 12 bases. This CDR3 comprises 13 residues. CDR3 nucleotide sequence: TGTGCCAGTAAGGGCCCACGGGACTATGGCTACACCTTC. It is translated as CASKGPRDYGYTF.

The V and J genes are TRBV20-1 and TRBJ2-2; TRBD2 matches at 9 bases. The CDR3 contains 14 residues. The V and J ends lost 4 bases and 8 bases, in that order; junction bases with no gene match: 8. Per germline, CDR1 DFQATT and CDR2 SNEGSKA (reference sequence). The CDR3 spells CSAMAGGPWGELFF. The CDR3 coding sequence is TGCAGTGCTATGGCGGGAGGGCCCTGGGGGGAGCTGTTTTTT.

This clonotype occurred many times. The rearrangement links TRBV6-2 or TRBV6-3 to TRBJ2-3; no reliable D call. Between the trimmed V and J ends, which lost 4 bases and 4 bases, there was a span of 6 bases. Per the germline V gene, CDR1 is MNHEY and CDR2 is SVGEGT. The CDR3 is made up of 12 amino acids. The CDR3 loop is CASSSVADTQYF. Here the CDR3 DNA reads TGTGCCAGCAGTTCCGTGGCAGATACGCAGTATTTT.

Many counts were recorded for this clonotype. The chain combines TRBV6-5 with TRBJ1-1, with TRBD1 matching 9 bases. This CDR3 contains 14 residues. Germline CDR1 MNHEY, CDR2 SVGAGI. V lost 7 bases, J lost 4 bases, and 7 bases stayed unmatched. The chain's CDR3 is CASIRDRVSTEAFF. CDR3 in DNA: TGTGCCAGCATTCGGGACAGGGTGTCCACTGAAGCTTTCTTT.

The CDR3 DNA follows: TGTGCCAGCAGCCATACACAGGGGAGGTATGGCTACACCTTC. Translated: CASSHTQGRYGYTF. The chain uses TRBV3-1 and TRBJ1-2; 7 bases are shared with TRBD1. The CDR3 sequence is 14 residues long. Germline V gene sequence: CDR1 LGHDT, CDR2 YNNKEL (reference sequence). The V segment lost 3 bases and the J segment 5 bases; nucleotides outside the gene matches: 6. The variable domain in full, completed from reference TRBV3-1 and TRBJ1-2, reads DTAVSQTPKYLVTQMGNDKSIKCEQNLGHDTMYWYKQDSKKFLKIMFSYNNKELIINETVPNRFSPKSPDKAHLNLHINSLELGDSAVYFCASSHTQGRYGYTFGSGTRLTVV.

V usage is TRBV12-3 or TRBV12-4 and J usage is TRBJ1-1; possible D gene TRBD1, 5 bases. The CDR3 has 15 amino acids. The germline V and J ends were trimmed by 6 bases and 4 bases, with 18 bases remaining between them. In nucleotides, the CDR3 is TGTGCCAGCAGCTCTTACCGCCAGAGGGGCACTGAAGCTTTCTTT. Amino acids: CASSSYRQRGTEAFF.

This clonotype was seen at least ten times. The chain uses TRBV2 and TRBJ2-4; 8 bases are a match to TRBD1. V shed 3 bases and J 8 bases; nucleotides not matched to a gene: 9. CDR1 and CDR2 from the germline V gene are SNHLY and FYNNEI. CDR3 size: 15 residues. This CDR3 reads CASSDPGGAFHIQYF. CDR3 sequence (DNA): TGTGCCAGCAGTGATCCAGGGGGCGCATTTCACATTCAGTACTTC.

This clonotype was counted many times. The V gene is TRBV12-3 or TRBV12-4, the J gene TRBJ1-1; D unresolved. V lost 4 bases and J lost 6, with 0 bases in between. The CDR3 has 9 residues. The CDR3 DNA is TGTGCCAGCAGTTCTGAAGCTTTCTTT. Encoded protein: CASSSEAFF.

There are many counts of this clonotype. The V and J genes are TRBV5-8 and TRBJ1-2, with a weak D call TRBD1 (5 bases). Germline V gene lookup returns CDR1 SGHTS and CDR2 YDEGEE. V was cut by 2 bases and J by 5 bases, with 10 bases left in between. The CDR3 loop spans 13 amino acids. CDR3 sequence reads: CASSFGRVYGYTF. The DNA of the CDR3 is TGTGCCAGCAGCTTTGGCAGGGTTTATGGCTACACCTTC.

This clonotype was observed at least ten times. The chain employs TRBV19 and TRBJ2-7; possibly TRBD1 for D (6 bases). V was clipped by 4 bases and J by 2 bases, with 15 bases between them. CDR3 size: 15 residues. From germline, CDR1 is LNHDA and CDR2 SQIVND (reference sequence). The CDR3 DNA sequence: TGTGCCAGTAGTAAAGGGGCAGGGGCGGCCTACGAGCAGTACTTC. Translated, it gives CASSKGAGAAYEQYF.

The gene calls are TRBV7-9 and TRBJ2-1, with 10 bases aligning to TRBD2. Germline V gene lookup returns CDR1 SEHNR and CDR2 FQNEAQ (reference sequence). V was pared by 5 bases and J by 13 bases, with 5 bases of the junction left unmatched. CDR3 size: 12 residues. The CDR3 reads CASSPSSGSQFF. For the CDR3, the DNA is TGTGCCAGCAGCCCTTCTAGCGGGAGTCAGTTCTTC.

This clonotype appeared many times. The chain joins TRBV3-1 to TRBJ1-2; D perhaps matches TRBD1 (6 bases). CDR3 length: 14 amino acids. Germline V CDR1 and CDR2: LGHDT, YNNKEL (reference sequence). The V end was cut by 5 bases, the J end by 3 bases, with 13 bases between. In DNA, the CDR3 is TGTGCCAGCAGCTCATCCTCAGGGGACTATGGCTACACCTTC. Translated: CASSSSSGDYGYTF.

This clonotype was picked up many times. The V gene is TRBV12-3 or TRBV12-4, the J gene TRBJ1-1; no reliable D call. The CDR3 consists of 18 residues. The ends were cut back, 5 bases at V and 0 bases at J, with 22 bases in the middle. The CDR3 sequence: CASSPEGFMVRMNTEAFF. The DNA of the CDR3 is TGTGCCAGCAGTCCCGAAGGGTTCATGGTCAGGATGAACACTGAAGCTTTCTTT.